This entry describes one T cell receptor (beta chain). Unmatched junction bases numbered 6, after V lost 1 base and J lost 1 base. CDR1 is LGHDT and CDR2 is YNNKEL in the germline V gene (reference sequence). The CDR3 is 16 amino acids. This specimen belongs to a study of blood T cell repertoires in COVID-19. Whole-study context: Samples representing acute and convalescent COVID-19 were sourced from the United States, Italy and Spain. PBMCs, B-cell-depleted T cells, or T cells were the source of the cDNA or gDNA that made up the material.

Per the study methods: For nucleated cells, counts were estimated from reference gene primer amplification. Sequenced by immunoSEQ multiplex PCR; TCRdb stores in-frame clones only, minus some. D and trimming come from the DNA, and the V and J calls and clone size come from that table. The sample shows around 26,000 clones, 85% to 95% of them seen only once. Sequencing was performed on peripheral blood. The clonotype was recovered from a human donor in a cohort sampled during active COVID-19. V is TRBV3-1 (or the pseudogene TRBV3-2) and J is TRBJ1-1; 7 positions match TRBD1. DNA of the CDR3: TGTGCCAGCAGCCAAGCCCGACAGGGATGGAACACTGAAGCTTTCTTT. Its translation is CASSQARQGWNTEAFF.